The 25 T cell receptor beta chains reported below all come from one sample, sequenced in a study of cytomegalovirus exposure and HLA in healthy donors (dated by TCRdb to about 2017). Receptor libraries were prepared by the immunoSEQ multiplex PCR assay. The multiplex PCR relied on a mix of 60 forward primers for TCR Vbeta segments and 13 reverse primers for TCR Jbeta segments. TCRdb obtained this table from immuneACCESS and retained in-frame rearrangements with V and J assigned. These tables miss some clones; where compared with another copy, unresolved V genes account for less than half of the shortfall, and the remainder is unexplained. This sample has about 130,000 clones in its table, and around 80% of those were observed once. The ten largest clones take up approximately 5% of the sample. The specimen was PBMCs. The source of these receptors is a man aged 25-45 years in good health and CMV-seronegative.

The chain recombines TRBV27 with TRBJ1-2; 9 nucleotides line up with TRBD1. This CDR3 is built from 16 residues. V trimming: 4 bases; J trimming: 7 bases; junction bases outside the gene matches: 13. Germline V CDR1 and CDR2: MNHEY, SMNVEV (reference sequence). Here the CDR3 reads CASSSRWTGVSGGYTF. Written as DNA, the CDR3 is TGTGCCAGCAGTTCCAGGTGGACAGGGGTAAGCGGTGGCTACACCTTC.

This clone was seen only a few times. V and J are TRBV4-3 and TRBJ1-1; D gene ambiguous. The CDR3 runs 15 residues. V lost 0 bases, J lost 0 bases, and 8 bases lay in between. Germline V lookup: CDR1 LGHNA, CDR2 YSLEER. CDR3 loop: CASSQERNMNTEAFF. In nucleotides, the CDR3 is TGCGCCAGCAGCCAAGAGCGGAACATGAACACTGAAGCTTTCTTT.

J is TRBJ1-5 and V is TRBV7-2, with 7 nucleotides matching TRBD1. There are 14 residues in the CDR3. Germline V CDR1 and CDR2: SGHTA, FQGNSA. The V gene end was trimmed by 3 bases and the J gene end by 9 bases; junction bases not matched to a gene: 8. CDR3 loop: CASSFGQEHGPQHF. CDR3 sequence (DNA): TGTGCCAGCAGCTTTGGACAGGAGCATGGGCCCCAGCATTTT.

By sample fraction, this clone is medium-sized. The chain combines TRBV6-4 with TRBJ2-2, with TRBD2 matching over 8 bases. Germline V CDR1 and CDR2: MRHNA, SNTAGT. V was clipped by 2 bases and J by 4 bases; unmatched bases: 0. This CDR3 is built from 14 residues. Here the CDR3 DNA reads TGTGCCAGCAGTGACGGGACTAGCACCGGGGAGCTGTTTTTT. Translating it yields CASSDGTSTGELFF.

The chain uses TRBV10-1 and TRBJ1-5; D ambiguous. The germline gives CDR1 WNHNN, CDR2 SYGVQD (reference sequence). V was pared by 1 base and J by 0 bases, with 19 bases between. The CDR3 runs to 19 residues. DNA for the CDR3: TGCGCCAGCAGTGAGTTACAGCCGCCCGACACTTATAGCAATCAGCCCCAGCATTTT. Translated: CASSELQPPDTYSNQPQHF.

The chain carries TRBV5-6 and TRBJ2-7; 11 positions agree with TRBD1. The V segment lost 6 bases and the J segment 3 bases; nucleotides outside the gene matches: 11. CDR3 length: 16 amino acids. Germline assignment: CDR1 SGHDT and CDR2 YYEEEE. As DNA, the CDR3 is TGTGCCAGCACCGACCTCCGGACAGGGGGCTACTACGAGCAGTACTTC. It yields the protein CASTDLRTGGYYEQYF.

The V call is TRBV10-3, the J call TRBJ2-5; D remains ambiguous. Per germline, CDR1 ENHRY and CDR2 SYGVKD. Trimming took 3 bases from V and 4 from J, leaving 6 bases between them. The CDR3 is 12 residues long. CDR3 sequence reads: CAISDRGETQYF. As DNA, the CDR3 is TGTGCCATCAGTGACAGAGGAGAGACCCAGTACTTC.

The chain joins TRBV29-1 to TRBJ2-1; a weak D match, TRBD2 (6 bases). V was trimmed by 6 bases and J by 4 bases, leaving 16 bases between them. Germline CDR1 and CDR2: SQVTM and ANQGSEA. The CDR3 loop spans 14 amino acids. Written as DNA, the CDR3 is TGCAGCGTAATTCTGCCGGGACTTTACAATGAGCAGTTCTTC. Amino acid sequence: CSVILPGLYNEQFF.

This chain joins TRBV29-1 and TRBJ2-1, with TRBD1 identical over 7 bases. This CDR3 comprises 15 residues. Looked up from germline, CDR1 is SQVTM and CDR2 is ANQGSEA. The V segment lost 7 bases and the J segment 7 bases; nucleotides outside the gene matches: 16. CDR3 coding DNA: TGCAGCGCCCTGAAAGGGGGCCGGAATGTGAATGAGCAGTTCTTC. Its protein is CSALKGGRNVNEQFF.

This chain uses TRBV5-1 with TRBJ2-1, with 12 bases identical to TRBD2. Germline assignment: CDR1 SGHRS and CDR2 YFSETQ. Germline trimming cut 0 bases from V and 8 bases from J; bases unmatched to any gene: 12. The CDR3 length is 18 residues. The CDR3: CASSLARASGGAPDEQFF. The CDR3 DNA reads TGCGCCAGCAGCTTGGCCCGGGCTAGCGGGGGGGCCCCGGATGAGCAGTTCTTC.

The chain joins TRBV7-6 to TRBJ2-1; D possibly corresponds to TRBD2 (5 bases). This CDR3 region has 17 residues. The germline CDR1 and CDR2 sequences are SGHVS and FNYEAQ. Trimming removed 1 base from V and 6 bases from J, with 19 bases in between. CDR3 region: CASSLVSSLGVRNEQFF. The CDR3 nucleotides read TGTGCCAGCAGCTTAGTGTCTAGCCTAGGAGTACGCAATGAGCAGTTCTTC.

This chain uses TRBV5-6 with TRBJ1-2, with TRBD1 as a possible D gene (5 bases). The CDR3 contains 15 residues. The germline V and J ends were trimmed by 2 bases and 6 bases, with 17 bases remaining between them. Germline V CDR1 and CDR2: SGHDT, YYEEEE. The DNA of the CDR3 is TGTGCCAGCAGCTTCGGGACTGGAGGGCTCGATGGCTACACCTTC. It is translated as CASSFGTGGLDGYTF.

V gene TRBV11-2 combines with J gene TRBJ2-1; TRBD1 might be the D (5 bases). The V gene's germline CDR1 is SGHAT and CDR2 FQNNGV. Between the trimmed V and J ends, which lost 1 base and 8 bases, there was a span of 6 bases. The CDR3 covers 12 residues. In nucleotides, the CDR3 is TGTGCCAGCAGCTTAGGGGGCCATGAGCAGTTCTTC. Its translation is CASSLGGHEQFF.

The CDR3 region is CASKIPGTSGSYEQYF. CDR3 sequence (DNA): TGTGCCAGCAAGATTCCCGGGACTAGCGGTTCCTACGAGCAGTACTTC. The rearrangement uses TRBV28 and TRBJ2-7; 11 bases map to TRBD2. The CDR3 spans 16 residues. Germline lookup yields CDR1 MDHEN and CDR2 SYDVKM. Unmatched junction bases numbered 9, after V lost 7 bases and J lost 1 base. Full variable domain (rest looked up from reference TRBV28 and TRBJ2-7): DVKVTQSSRYLVKRTGEKVFLECVQDMDHENMFWYRQDPGLGLRLIYFSYDVKMKEKGDIPEGYSVSREKKERFSLILESASTNQTSMYLCASKIPGTSGSYEQYFGPGTRLTVT.

This clone was found once. The same CDR3 also results from other DNA sequences found in this sample. V gene TRBV2 combines with J gene TRBJ2-3; no definite D call. This CDR3 has 11 residues. Germline CDR1 is SNHLY and CDR2 is FYNNEI. The V and J ends lost 8 bases and 2 bases respectively, with 5 bases between them. The CDR3 region has the DNA TGTGCCAGCTCGTACACAGATACGCAGTATTTT. Its translation: CASSYTDTQYF.

V usage is TRBV13 and J usage is TRBJ2-3, with a possible D match to TRBD2 (5 bases). The CDR3 totals 16 residues. CDR1 PRHDT and CDR2 FYEKMQ come from the germline V gene (reference sequence). The V end was cut by 6 bases, the J end by 6 bases, with 22 bases between. CDR3 protein: CASSSPQEAPLDTQYF. CDR3 DNA sequence: TGTGCCAGCAGTTCGCCCCAGGAGGCCCCGCTGGATACGCAGTATTTT.

About this clone itself: At one end the junction does not follow the germline gene, possibly because of a read error. The chain recombines TRBV25-1 with TRBJ1-2, with a weak D call TRBD1 (5 bases). Germline lookup yields CDR1 MGHDK and CDR2 SYGVNS. This CDR3 region has 14 residues. The CDR3 nucleotides read TGTGTCAGCAGTGAATCGGGCAGGGAGGATGGCTACACCTTC. It is translated as CVSSESGREDGYTF.

The sample holds one count of this clone. The genes are TRBV5-6 and TRBJ2-7; 9 bases match TRBD2. The ends lost 0 bases at V and 5 bases at J; junction bases unmatched: 6. Germline values: CDR1 SGHDT, CDR2 YYEEEE. The CDR3 is 15 residues long. CDR3 bases: TGTGCCAGCAGCTTGGCGGCGGGGGGGCCTGACGAGCAGTACTTC. Translated: CASSLAAGGPDEQYF.

The rearrangement joins TRBV7-9 to TRBJ1-1, with D unresolved. Germline CDR1 reads SEHNR; CDR2 reads FQNEAQ (reference sequence). This CDR3 has 15 residues. Trimming cost V 3 bases and J 5 bases, with 16 bases left between them. As DNA, the CDR3 is TGTGCCAGCAGCTTGGAAGGCGGGTTGGGGACTGAAGCTTTCTTT. It codes for CASSLEGGLGTEAFF.

The V call is TRBV6-5, the J call TRBJ1-6, with a tentative D call TRBD1 (5 bases). V lost 5 bases to trimming and J lost 7 bases, with 9 bases between them. The CDR3 length is 13 residues. CDR1 and CDR2 (germline): MNHEY, SVGAGI. The CDR3: CASSPNRNSPLHF. The DNA of the CDR3 is TGTGCCAGCAGTCCGAACAGGAATTCACCCCTCCACTTT.

The V call is TRBV28, the J call TRBJ1-4; no firm D call. The CDR3 has 13 residues. Trimming pared 6 bases from V and 10 bases from J, leaving 15 bases between. From germline, CDR1 is MDHEN and CDR2 SYDVKM. CDR3 protein: CASRKEVPGKLFF. CDR3 sequence (DNA): TGTGCCAGCAGGAAGGAGGTCCCTGGAAAACTGTTTTTT.

The chain couples TRBV4-3 to TRBJ2-5, with D possibly TRBD2 on 7 matching bases. Trimming stripped 1 base from V and 5 bases from J, with 23 bases between. Per the germline V gene, CDR1 is LGHNA and CDR2 is YSLEER. There are 18 residues in the CDR3. DNA of the CDR3: TGCGCCAGCAGCCAAGCATCAGGCGGGGGCCTCCTCGGCGAGACCCAGTACTTC. Translated: CASSQASGGGLLGETQYF.

This chain uses TRBV5-1 with TRBJ2-7; TRBD1 matches 7 bases. Germline CDR1 is SGHRS and CDR2 is YFSETQ. This CDR3 is 17 amino acids long. V shed 3 bases, J shed 0 bases, and the junction held 12 bases outside the gene matches. DNA of the CDR3: TGCGCCAGCAGCTCGGACAGGAGAACCCTAAGCTCCTACGAGCAGTACTTC. This sequence encodes CASSSDRRTLSSYEQYF.

The CDR3 DNA reads as TGCGCCAGCAGCGACGGGACAGGACAGGTGGATGGCTACACCTTC. Protein: CASSDGTGQVDGYTF. The gene calls are TRBV5-1 and TRBJ1-2; 8 nucleotides line up with TRBD1. V lost 4 bases to trimming and J lost 6 bases; unmatched junction nucleotides: 11. From germline, CDR1 is SGHRS and CDR2 YFSETQ. This CDR3 has 15 residues.

The V and J genes are TRBV7-2 and TRBJ2-5; possible D gene TRBD1, 5 bases. In germline, CDR1 is SGHTA, CDR2 FQGNSA. The CDR3 spans 15 residues. Trimming stripped 1 base from V and 4 bases from J, with 13 bases between. CDR3 sequence (DNA): TGTGCCAGCAGCTTAGGGGGCACTAACCCAGAGACCCAGTACTTC. Amino acid sequence: CASSLGGTNPETQYF.